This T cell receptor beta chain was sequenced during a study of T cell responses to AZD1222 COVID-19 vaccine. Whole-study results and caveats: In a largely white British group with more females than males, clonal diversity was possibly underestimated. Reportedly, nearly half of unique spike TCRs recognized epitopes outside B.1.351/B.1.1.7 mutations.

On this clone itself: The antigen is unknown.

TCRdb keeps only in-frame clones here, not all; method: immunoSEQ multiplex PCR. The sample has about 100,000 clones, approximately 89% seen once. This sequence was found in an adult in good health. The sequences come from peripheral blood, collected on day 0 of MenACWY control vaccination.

This CDR3 reads CASSLRWIEGGPGNTIYF. In nucleotides, the CDR3 is TGTGCCAGCAGCCTGAGATGGATCGAGGGGGGGCCTGGAAACACCATATATTTT. The chain employs TRBV7-2 and TRBJ1-3, with a weak D call TRBD1 (6 bases). The germline V gene has CDR1 SGHTA and CDR2 FQGNSA. Between the trimmed V and J ends, which lost 5 bases and 2 bases, there was a span of 22 bases. This CDR3 comprises 18 residues. Full variable domain (missing parts from reference TRBV7-2 and TRBJ1-3): GAGVSQSPSNKVTEKGKDVELRCDPISGHTALYWYRQSLGQGLEFLIYFQGNSAPDKSGLPSDRFSAERTGGSVSTLTIQRTQQEDSAVYLCASSLRWIEGGPGNTIYFGEGSWLTVV.